A single T cell receptor beta chain is shown here with its context. This entry belongs to a study of regulatory T cells in long-lasting Graves disease. The authors built TCR beta libraries using iRepertoire HTBI primers and Arm-PCR of CDR3 regions. Each CDR3 protein is one row after TCRdb ran MiXCR on the multiplex PCR reads. The sample yields 350,000 to 500,000 distinct CDR3 sequences, around 17% seen once. This sample's time point: newly diagnosed GD, antithyroid drugs for less than 3 months. PBMCs were the source of the RNA used for TCR sequencing. CDR3 length: 16 residues. The junction had 10 bases not matched to a gene; V was cut back by 4 bases and J by 4 bases. Looked up from germline, CDR1 is SGHRS and CDR2 is YFSETQ. These data were also filed under a second study, of T cells in Graves' hyperthyroidism and ophthalmopathy.

This receptor was identified in a woman in her late teens or twenties with Graves disease. The chain uses TRBV5-1 and TRBJ2-1; 8 bases fit TRBD2. The sample consisted of peripheral blood mononuclear cells (PBMCs), taken at new diagnosis, from a patient treated with antithyroid drugs. The CDR3 sequence is CASSKQLAAKYNEQFF. CDR3 bases: TGCGCCAGCAGCAAGCAACTAGCGGCTAAATACAATGAGCAGTTCTTC.